This T cell receptor beta chain is from a study of beta chain features in type 1 diabetes. Isolated RNA was reverse transcribed in full, so expressed TCRB transcripts were sequenced. Deep immunoSEQ sequencing covered naive, central memory and regulatory T cell samples. Here immunoSEQ multiplex PCR was the method, and the copy in TCRdb shows in-frame clones only, minus some. Of 52,000 or so clones in the sample, approximately 52% are singletons; the top ten hold 2.6%. In germline, CDR1 is KGHSH, CDR2 LQKENI. The CDR3 length is 13 residues. The ends were cut back, 6 bases at V and 5 bases at J, with 12 bases in the middle. Study findings and constraints: In all four CD4+ subsets, TCRB CDR3 length was significantly, moderately reduced in type 1 diabetes.

A note on this clone: Antigen: not known.

The sequenced sample consisted of Tregs from blood. V and J are TRBV18 and TRBJ2-3, with a weak D call TRBD2 (6 bases). This TCR derives from a woman aged 40 to 49 with type 1 diabetes. In DNA, the CDR3 is TGTGCCAGCTCTGGGGAGGTCGGAGATACGCAGTATTTT. Amino acids: CASSGEVGDTQYF.